This T cell receptor beta chain was found in a study of blood T cell repertoires in COVID-19. TCRdb's copy holds only in-frame clones and misses some; the assay was immunoSEQ multiplex PCR. Of 40,000 to 45,000 clones listed, just under 70% were seen once; the top ten hold 6.2%. CDR1 is MGHRA, CDR2 YSYEKL, per germline. The V and J ends lost 1 base and 4 bases, in that order; junction bases with no gene match: 7. The CDR3 is 16 residues long. This chain joins TRBV4-1 and TRBJ1-5; 7 bases align to TRBD1. Sequencing was done on a sample of peripheral blood. This receptor was taken from an elderly man with acute or convalescent COVID-19. CDR3 protein: CASSQVGQGGNQPQHF. In DNA, the CDR3 is TGCGCCAGCAGCCAAGTGGGGCAGGGGGGAAATCAGCCCCAGCATTTT.